This record looks at one T cell receptor (beta chain) sequence and its context. Method: immunoSEQ multiplex PCR; TCRdb's copy keeps in-frame clones and lacks some. The sample consists of about 180,000 clones, about 84% of them appearing once. The data derive from a study of blood T cell repertoires in COVID-19. Trimming removed 10 bases from V and 13 bases from J; junction bases left unmatched: 15. The germline gives CDR1 MDHEN, CDR2 SYDVKM. The CDR3 has 14 residues. The gene calls are TRBV28 and TRBJ2-3; 12 bases are shared with TRBD2. The sequenced sample consisted of peripheral blood. This receptor was taken from a person aged 65 to 85 with COVID-19, enrolled during active disease. CDR3 sequence reads: CATRLAGVSGAEYF. The CDR3 nucleotides read TGTGCCACCCGACTAGCGGGAGTTAGTGGTGCGGAGTATTTT.